This T cell receptor (beta chain) was identified during a study of blood T cell repertoires in COVID-19 (dated by TCRdb to 2020 to 2021). Notes on the research overall: Collaborator samples came from the United States, Italy and Spain and covered acute and convalescent phases of COVID-19. The material from the prospective study consisted of cDNA or gDNA derived from T cells, B-cell-depleted T cells, or PBMCs. Subjects who had been exposed to COVID-19, were actively infected with it, or had recovered from it provided the deeply sampled blood TCRbeta repertoires that made up the dataset. The sample metadata nearly always contained a de-identified subject ID, COVID-19 status, age in years and sex. The repertoires were released in a freely available public database intended as a resource for research on the immune response to SARS-CoV-2. Samples were obtained from the ongoing ImmuneRACE study (first 160 participants) and from approximately 1,200 subjects provided by 6 global collaborators. Where available, HLA class I and class II types were obtained from metadata supplied by the sample provider rather than from assay-based typing. Findings and caveats that apply to the study as a whole: Clinical and demographic metadata were provided uncurated, with the amount varying by source and participant.

TCRbeta CDR3 regions were amplified from genomic DNA by means of the immunoSEQ Assay, a bias-controlled multiplex PCR. As for how the authors treated the data: The number of nucleated cells in each sample was estimated from the amplification of reference gene primers within the assay. To quantify the absolute abundance of each unique TCRbeta CDR3 rearrangement, sequence reads were collapsed and filtered. Productive Simpson clonality was computed per sample as the square root of Simpson's diversity index over productive rearrangements. TCRdb holds this immuneACCESS table with in-frame rearrangements only. Some clones are missing; in checked studies, unresolved V genes explain under half, and the rest has no known cause. The V and J calls and clone size were taken over from that table, and D and trimming were inferred from the DNA. The sample yields about 86,000 clones; 80% to 90% were counted once. The ten largest clones capture 1.2% of the sample.

A remark on this clone: There is no known antigen for this receptor. Base qualities are not at hand, and no much larger clone is one base apart.

The V end gives up 3 bases and the J end 5 bases, leaving 4 bases in the junction not matched to a gene. The CDR3 has 16 amino acids, counting the end cysteine and phenylalanine. The kept DNA is CDR3 alone, 48 bases in frame from the first base. Per the germline V gene (reference sequence), LGHDT is the CDR1 and YNNKEL is the CDR2. Participants in the prospective study were aged roughly 18 to 89 years, lived in about two dozen United States geographic areas, and enrolled through a virtual design. Cohort assignment in the prospective study relied on participant-reported clinical history from a screening survey and a study questionnaire. Mobile phlebotomists in the prospective study collected whole blood, serum and a nasopharyngeal or oropharyngeal swab from every participant. Prospective study participants could optionally give additional blood draws and questionnaires over a roughly 2-month period. Blood samples from the prospective study were shipped frozen or at room temperature prior to DNA extraction.

The material sequenced was PBMCs or T cells enriched from blood (not recorded which). Recombination joined TRBV3-1 (or the pseudogene TRBV3-2) with TRBJ2-1; 13 middle bases align to TRBD2. The receptor comes from a woman in her 50s with acute COVID-19. CDR3 loop: CASSQRGTSGNNEQFF. The bases read TGTGCCAGCAGCCAGAGGGGGACTAGCGGGAACAATGAGCAGTTCTTC.